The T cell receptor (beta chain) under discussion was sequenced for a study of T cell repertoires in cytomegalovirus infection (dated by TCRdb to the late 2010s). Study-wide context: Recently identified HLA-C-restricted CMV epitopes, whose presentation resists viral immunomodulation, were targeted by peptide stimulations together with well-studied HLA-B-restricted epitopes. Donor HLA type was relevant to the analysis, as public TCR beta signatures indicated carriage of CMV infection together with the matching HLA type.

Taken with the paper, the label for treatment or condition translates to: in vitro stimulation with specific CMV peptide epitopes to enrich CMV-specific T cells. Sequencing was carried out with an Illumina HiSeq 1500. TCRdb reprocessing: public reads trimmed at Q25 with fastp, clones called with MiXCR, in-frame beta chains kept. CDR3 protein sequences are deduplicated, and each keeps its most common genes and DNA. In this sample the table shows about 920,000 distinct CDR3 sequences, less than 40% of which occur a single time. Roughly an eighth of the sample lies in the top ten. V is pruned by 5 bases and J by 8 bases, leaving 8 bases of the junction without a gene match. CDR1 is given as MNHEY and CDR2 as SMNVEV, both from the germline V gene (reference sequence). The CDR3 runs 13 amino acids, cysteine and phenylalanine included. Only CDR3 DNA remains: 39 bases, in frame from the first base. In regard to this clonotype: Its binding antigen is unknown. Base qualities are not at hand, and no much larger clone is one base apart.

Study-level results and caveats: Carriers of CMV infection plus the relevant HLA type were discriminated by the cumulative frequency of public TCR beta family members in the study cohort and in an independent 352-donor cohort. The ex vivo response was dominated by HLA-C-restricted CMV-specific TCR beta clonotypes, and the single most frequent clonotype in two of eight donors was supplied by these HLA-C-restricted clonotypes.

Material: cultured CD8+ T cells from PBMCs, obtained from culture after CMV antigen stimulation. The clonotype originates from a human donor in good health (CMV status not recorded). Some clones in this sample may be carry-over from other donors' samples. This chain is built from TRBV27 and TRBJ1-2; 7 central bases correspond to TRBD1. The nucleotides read TGTGCCAGCAGTCCCCCGACAGGGCGAGGCTACACCTTC. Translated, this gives CASSPPTGRGYTF.